A selection of T cell receptor beta chains follows, all from one sample in a study of cytomegalovirus exposure and HLA in healthy donors. This table comes from immunoSEQ multiplex PCR, and its TCRdb copy is limited to in-frame clones, with some not included. The sample records tens of thousands of clones, over 70% being singletons. Material: PBMCs. The receptors originated from a girl aged 2-10 years in good health and CMV-seropositive. CDR3s include the opening cysteine and the closing phenylalanine or tryptophan. A D gene is named only where the DNA matches it firmly. Clone sizes are given selectively: once, few, many, or a class where the clone is expanded.

V	J	size	D	DNA	CDR3
TRBV4-3	TRBJ2-7	NA	NA	TGCGCCAGCAGCCAAGCAGAAGCGGGTGACTCCTACGAGCAGTACTTC	CASSQAEAGDSYEQYF
TRBV30	TRBJ2-3	NA	TRBD2	TGTGCCTGGAGTGGAGGAGCGGGAGTCACAGATACGCAGTATTTT	CAWSGGAGVTDTQYF
TRBV28	TRBJ1-5	NA	NA	TGTGCCAGCAGTTTAGCCAAGAGGAGCAATCAGCCCCAGCATTTT	CASSLAKRSNQPQHF
TRBV7-2	TRBJ2-3	once	NA	TGTGCCAGCAGCCCCCAGCCACCCAGGATCACAGATACGCAGTATTTT	CASSPQPPRITDTQYF
TRBV6-1	TRBJ2-2	once	NA	TGTGCCAGCAGTCGGGAAGGGAGGAACACCGGGGAGCTGTTTTTT	CASSREGRNTGELFF
TRBV2	TRBJ1-1	NA	NA	TGTGCCAGCGAAGAACCGGTTCTGAACACTGAAGCTTTCTTT	CASEEPVLNTEAFF
TRBV27	TRBJ2-7	NA	NA	TGTGCCAGCGCCACTAGTTACGAGCAGTACTTC	CASATSYEQYF
TRBV11-2	TRBJ1-3	NA	NA	TGTGCCAGCAGCTTGGGATTCACAGGATCTGGAAACACCATATATTTT	CASSLGFTGSGNTIYF
TRBV30	TRBJ2-3	NA	TRBD2	TGTGCCTGTACACCCGGGACTAGCGGGGTCCTCACAGATACGCAGTATTTT	CACTPGTSGVLTDTQYF
TRBV5-4	TRBJ1-1	NA	TRBD1	TGTGCCAGCAGCACCACACAGGGGAGAACAGCTTTCTTT	CASSTTQGRTAFF
TRBV28	TRBJ2-7	NA	NA	TGTGCCAGCAGTTTGGGGGCGCGGAACGAGCAGTACTTC	CASSLGARNEQYF
TRBV5-1	TRBJ1-1	NA	TRBD1	TGCGCCAGCAGCAGGGCAGGGGGGAGGACTGAAGCTTTCTTT	CASSRAGGRTEAFF
TRBV7-2	TRBJ2-5	NA	NA	TGTGCCAGCAGCCATCCAGGAGGGGAGACCCAGTACTTC	CASSHPGGETQYF
TRBV29-1	TRBJ2-7	NA	TRBD2	TGCAGCGCCGAACTAGCGGACAGACCAACCTACGAGCAGTACTTC	CSAELADRPTYEQYF
TRBV5-6	TRBJ1-2	NA	NA	TGTGCCAGCAGCTCCCCGGTCGGTAGCTACACCTTC	CASSSPVGSYTF
TRBV15	TRBJ1-1	NA	NA	TGTGCCACCAAACCCCTGGGCTCCACTGAAGCTTTCTTT	CATKPLGSTEAFF